This entry lists 12 T cell receptor beta chains sequenced from one sample in a study of OX40 agonist ivuxolimab in advanced cancers. Data came from immunoSEQ multiplex PCR; TCRdb stores just in-frame clones and leaves some out. The table shows tens of thousands of clones, with roughly 83% occurring only once. The sample consisted of CD4+ or CD8+ T cells sorted from blood, taken in a trial of the OX40 agonist ivuxolimab. Receptor source: an adult with an advanced solid tumor such as melanoma, head and neck, liver or kidney cancer.

V and J are TRBV4-3 and TRBJ2-1; 8 nucleotides line up with TRBD2. The CDR3 has 17 amino acids. Germline CDR1 LGHNA, CDR2 YSLEER. J was trimmed by 3 bases and V by 4 bases; bases with no gene match: 11. The CDR3 DNA reads as TGCGCCAGCAGCCCACTCCAAGCGGGGGTCGGCTACAATGAGCAGTTCTTC. Residues: CASSPLQAGVGYNEQFF.

This sequence joins TRBV5-1 and TRBJ2-3; D call uncertain. V gave up 0 bases and J gave up 6 bases, with 26 bases separating them. Germline V lookup: CDR1 SGHRS, CDR2 YFSETQ. The CDR3 covers 19 residues. The CDR3 sequence is CASSLVGTEETPKHDTQYF. In DNA, the CDR3 is TGCGCCAGCAGCTTGGTCGGAACCGAGGAGACACCTAAACACGATACGCAGTATTTT.

Only one count was recorded for this clone. J is TRBJ1-2 and V is TRBV27; a possible D gene is TRBD1 (6 bases). V was trimmed by 9 bases and J by 7 bases, leaving 24 bases between them. This CDR3 spans 15 amino acids. Germline V CDR1 and CDR2: MNHEY, SMNVEV (reference sequence). Written as DNA, the CDR3 is TGTGCCAGTGGGGTTGTTAGGGGGGGAGACGGTGGCTACACCTTC. It specifies CASGVVRGGDGGYTF.

The V and J genes are TRBV28 and TRBJ2-5, with 9 bases aligning to TRBD2. The CDR3 has 17 residues. The V gene's germline CDR1 is MDHEN and CDR2 SYDVKM. Unmatched junction bases numbered 13, after V lost 3 bases and J lost 5 bases. The CDR3 loop reads CASSFPSSGAQRETQYF. The CDR3 DNA sequence: TGTGCCAGCAGTTTCCCCTCTAGCGGGGCCCAACGGGAGACCCAGTACTTC.

The V call is TRBV2, the J call TRBJ1-1; no reliable D call. The CDR3 covers 14 residues. CDR1 is SNHLY, CDR2 FYNNEI, per germline. The V end was cut by 0 bases, the J end by 1 base, with 6 bases between. The CDR3 DNA reads as TGTGCCAGCAGTGAAGCACCCGGGAACACTGAAGCTTTCTTT. This translates into CASSEAPGNTEAFF.

V and J are TRBV6-5 and TRBJ2-1; D may be TRBD2 (6 bases). Germline CDR1 and CDR2: MNHEY and SVGAGI. The CDR3 has 12 residues. Trimming removed 8 bases from V and 9 bases from J, with 14 bases in between. The CDR3 region is CASRLGRGEQFF. CDR3 coding DNA: TGTGCCAGCCGACTAGGACGCGGTGAGCAGTTCTTC.

The rearrangement uses TRBV7-9 and TRBJ1-2; tentative D call: TRBD1 (6 bases). The CDR3 has 14 residues. V was shortened by 4 bases and J by 6 bases, with 15 bases between the two germline ends. Germline CDR1 is SEHNR and CDR2 is FQNEAQ (reference sequence). The CDR3: CASSWGTIRDGYTF. The CDR3 coding sequence is TGTGCCAGCAGCTGGGGGACAATCCGGGATGGCTACACCTTC. Based on the CDR3 plus reference TRBV7-9 and TRBJ1-2, the full variable domain is DTGVSQNPRHKITKRGQNVTFRCDPISEHNRLYWYRQTLGQGPEFLTYFQNEAQLEKSRLLSDRFSAERPKGSFSTLEIQRTEQGDSAMYLCASSWGTIRDGYTFGSGTRLTVV.

CDR3 in amino acids: CASSLNGFDYGYTF. CDR3 DNA sequence: TGCGCCAGCAGCTTGAACGGGTTTGACTATGGCTACACCTTC. The genes are TRBV5-1 and TRBJ1-2; D unresolved. With 1 base removed from V and 3 bases from J, the gap between germline ends came to 10 bases. The CDR3 is 14 residues long. Germline CDR1 is SGHRS and CDR2 is YFSETQ.

As for this clone: The junction differs from germline at one of its ends, possibly a read error. The rearrangement uses TRBV7-7 and TRBJ2-1, with 10 bases fitting TRBD1. The CDR3 spans 15 residues. CDR1 is SSHAT and CDR2 is FNYEAQ in the germline V gene (reference sequence). The DNA of the CDR3 is TGTGCTAGCAGCGCCTACGGGACAGGGGTCAATGAGCAGTTCTTC. Its protein is CASSAYGTGVNEQFF.

CDR3 amino acids: CASSLAPETQYF. The CDR3 region has the DNA TGTGCCAGCAGCTTAGCCCCTGAGACCCAGTACTTC. This chain uses TRBV7-6 with TRBJ2-5; D gene ambiguous. CDR3 length: 12 residues. Looked up from germline, CDR1 is SGHVS and CDR2 is FNYEAQ. The V gene lost 0 bases and the J gene lost 5 bases, with 4 bases spanning the gap.

The chain employs TRBV9 and TRBJ1-3; D gene uncertain. The CDR3 has 14 amino acids. Trimming removed 0 bases from V and 0 bases from J, with 4 bases in between. Germline lookup yields CDR1 SGDLS and CDR2 YYNGEE. CDR3 sequence reads: CASSVGSSGNTIYF. CDR3 bases: TGTGCCAGCAGCGTAGGCAGCTCTGGAAACACCATATATTTT.

The chain joins TRBV6-5 to TRBJ1-5; TRBD1 aligns across 8 bases. J lost 5 bases, V lost 5 bases, and 2 bases had no gene match. The CDR3 is 13 amino acids. Germline assignment: CDR1 MNHEY and CDR2 SVGAGI. The CDR3 DNA reads as TGTGCCAGCAGTCAGGGGGCCCATCAGCCCCAGCATTTT. Translating it yields CASSQGAHQPQHF.